This T cell receptor (beta chain) was observed in a study of shared clonotypes between healthy human individuals (dated by TCRdb to 2018 to 2020). As for the study more broadly: The cohort comprised two women and a few men aged 18 to 49 years. Per donor, three plates each were used for CD4 naive and CD4 memory, two for CD8 naive, and one for CD8 memory. Blood TCR repertoires of five healthy adults were deeply sequenced to estimate repertoire size and the extent of clonotype sharing between individuals. Per donor, leukapheresis produced somewhere between about 0.94 and 9 billion PBMCs. To increase sequencing depth and limit assay-specific biases, TCR repertoire library preparation and sequencing were carried out by different laboratories using diverse techniques.

Compared with germline, V lacks 2 bases and J lacks 6 bases; bases without a gene match: 8. The CDR3, from cysteine to phenylalanine, totals 16 residues. The kept DNA is CDR3 alone, 48 bases in frame from the first base. Per the germline V gene, MDHEN is the CDR1 and SYDVKM is the CDR2. Broader findings and caveats from the paper: Incomplete sequencing was indicated by rarefaction of sorted-subset datasets, despite the large sequencing depth. Sampling was restricted to blood, and TCR repertoires in tissues likely differ from the TCR repertoires found in blood. Across a handful of donors, around 5% of naive CD4, 3.5% of naive CD8, 2% to 2.5% of memory CD4, and approximately 0.42% of memory CD8 clonotypes were shared. Compared with non-shared clonotypes, clonotypes shared by all four sorted-subset donors had higher generation probabilities. Because the study included a small number of donors, the genetic and exposure-history diversity represented was limited. Based on pairwise subsampling, the degree of clonotype sharing among donors was expected to be affected by sequencing depth. Larger estimated clonotype richness was generally found for naive subsets than for memory subsets.

The donors were healthy, HIV-negative adults who had no recently reported acute infections or vaccinations. Only Caucasian adults living in Nashville, Tennessee, USA were represented among the donors. Magnetic negative selection was used to enrich CD4+ T cells, after which naive cells were positively selected on CD45RA and the negative fraction became the memory subset. After blood collection by leukapheresis, PBMCs were isolated using Ficoll-Histopaque density gradient centrifugation and then cryopreserved in the vapor phase of liquid nitrogen. Analytical flow cytometry was used to check the purity and quantity of each magnetically sorted T cell population. From each sorted fraction, genomic DNA was isolated and quantified by UV absorbance on a Nanodrop 2000c. This clone was seen only once. Its antigen is unknown. No much larger clone is present one base from it, and per-base qualities are unavailable.

Using the deep immunoSEQ assay, multiplex PCR amplified TCR CDR3 regions from genomic DNA. Extracted genomic DNA from each cell subset was spread evenly across all wells of several immunoSEQ 96-well plates, with each plate serving as a replicate. For sorted subsets, approximately 190 ng of genomic DNA, equivalent to 30,000 or so T cell genomes, went into each replicate PCR. Purified libraries were quantified with a Qubit 3.0 fluorometer, sized on a Bioanalyzer 2100, and re-quantified with the KAPA Library Quantification kit. Each immunoSEQ 96-well plate was sequenced on its own single-read 150-cycle Illumina NextSeq 550 flow cell. On the authors' methods: The immunoSEQ output contained only junctional sequences without quality scores, so filtering could not match that applied to full-length reads. Sequences were annotated with PyIR, a Python wrapper for IgBLAST v1.9, and V/J genes and CDR3 were assigned using IMGT germline references. Reads were removed for weak V/J assignments (E-value above 1e-6), missing CDR3, stop codons, out-of-frame junctions, or ambiguous translated residues. V3J clonotypes were defined by identical inferred V gene, J gene, and CDR3 amino acid sequence. Percentage overlap between repertoires was computed as shared unique clonotypes divided by the size of the smaller repertoire. RTK rarefaction, the Chao1 estimator, and Recon v2.1 estimates of unobserved clonotypes were used to assess repertoire richness. OLGA was used to compute generation probabilities for all TCRbeta clonotypes that the gDNA method yielded from a handful of donors. TCRdb obtained this table from immuneACCESS and retained in-frame rearrangements with V and J assigned. These tables miss some clones; where compared with another copy, unresolved V genes account for less than half of the shortfall, and the remainder is unexplained. V and J calls and clone size come straight from that table; D and trimming were deduced from the DNA. For this sample there are about 2.4 million clones; over 85% appear just once. Of the sample, about 0.39% falls within the top ten clones.

The sequence was collected from a man aged 18 to 30 in good health. Some clones in this sample may be carry-over from other donors' samples. Material for sequencing was naive CD4+ T cells from PBMCs. In the paper's terms, the cell subset or site label means: CD45RA+ positively selected. The V and J genes are TRBV28 and TRBJ2-7, and TRBD1 aligns with 12 junction nucleotides. The DNA is TGTGCCAGCAGTTTAAGCCCCGGGACAGGGGGCTCCGAGCAGTACTTC. This encodes CASSLSPGTGGSEQYF.